This T cell receptor beta chain was captured by sequencing in a study of T-cell memory formation after mild COVID-19 (dated by TCRdb to the early 2020s). About the full investigation: TCR sequence clusters from the two donors were found to be largely donor specific. In a couple of donors, T-cell clones that expanded and contracted after mild COVID-19 were tracked by sequencing TCRalpha and TCRbeta repertoires over time. Two young, previously healthy adult volunteers made up the cohort, one male and one female. Results and caveats for the whole study, not just this receptor: Contracting CD4+ clones turned up mainly in the CM and EM memory subsets, whereas EMRA was where CD8+ clones were enriched. The study covered only a couple of mild cases, and larger cohorts including severe cases with pre-infection samples were considered necessary. The detection of some responding clones in pre-infection memory suggests that pre-existing cross-reactive memory T cells joined the SARS-CoV-2 response. Balanced CD4/CD8 phenotypes were observed for clones contracting from day 15 to 85, whereas a bias towards CD4+ was observed for a second wave of clones expanding from day 15 to 37. SARS-CoV-2 specificity of the second-wave clones peaking on day 37 was not confirmed.

For sequencing, an Illumina NovaSeq 6000 was employed. TCRalpha and TCRbeta cDNA libraries were constructed by 5'RACE with constant-segment primers, with sample barcodes and unique molecular identifiers being introduced. Trizol reagent was used to extract RNA from every sample. The libraries were amplified in two PCR steps, and the second step added a second sample barcode and Illumina TruSeq adapters. Sequencing of libraries was performed on an Illumina NovaSeq with 2 x 150 bp paired-end reads. The paper's processing steps were these. Reads were demultiplexed and collapsed into UMI-guided consensus sequences with migec v1.2.7. Using mixcr v2.1.11, UMI consensuses were aligned to TRA and TRB V and J templates and then assembled into clonotypes. Clonotypes were classified as expanded or contracted when called significant by both edgeR and NoisET, with noise models trained on biological replicates. For edgeR calls, the thresholds were a false discovery rate-adjusted p below 0.01 and a log2 fold-change of 1. PCA with hierarchical clustering of max-normalized trajectories of the 1000 most abundant clonotypes was used as exploratory dynamics analysis. Separately sequenced CD4+ and CD8+ repertoires were used to assign a CD4 or CD8 phenotype to each responding clone. TCRdb reprocessing: public reads trimmed at Q25 with fastp, clones called with MiXCR, in-frame beta chains kept. Entries are consolidated by CDR3 protein sequence, retaining the most common genes and DNA. The authors' filters were not applied to this entry. A total of fewer than 450,000 distinct CDR3 sequences appear in this sample, around 20% of them only once. Around 13% of the sample is held by the ten biggest clonotypes.

PBMCs were isolated by Ficoll-Paque density gradient centrifugation. About this clonotype itself: Its recognized antigen is unknown. No much larger clone exists at a distance of one base, and base qualities are not known.

Inclusive of the bounding cysteine and phenylalanine, the CDR3 is 14 residues long. Only the CDR3 part of the read is kept: 42 bases, read in frame from the first base. Germline trimming amounts to 6 bases on V and 5 bases on J, with 6 as the count of junction bases outside the gene matches. The germline V gene (reference sequence) sets CDR1 to LGHDT and CDR2 to YNNKEL. The specimen sequenced was PBMCs or a T cell subset sorted from them (not recorded which). The sequence was obtained from an adult woman who had mild COVID-19 (a few samples of this study predate the infection). The sample titles of this study are shuffled in the database, so cell type and time point are left out; the donor was told from shared clones. The rearrangement combines TRBV3-1 with TRBJ2-2; 7 central nucleotides agree with TRBD1. The base sequence is TGTGCCAGCAGACAACAGGGGAGTACCGGGGAGCTGTTTTTT. It codes for CASRQQGSTGELFF.